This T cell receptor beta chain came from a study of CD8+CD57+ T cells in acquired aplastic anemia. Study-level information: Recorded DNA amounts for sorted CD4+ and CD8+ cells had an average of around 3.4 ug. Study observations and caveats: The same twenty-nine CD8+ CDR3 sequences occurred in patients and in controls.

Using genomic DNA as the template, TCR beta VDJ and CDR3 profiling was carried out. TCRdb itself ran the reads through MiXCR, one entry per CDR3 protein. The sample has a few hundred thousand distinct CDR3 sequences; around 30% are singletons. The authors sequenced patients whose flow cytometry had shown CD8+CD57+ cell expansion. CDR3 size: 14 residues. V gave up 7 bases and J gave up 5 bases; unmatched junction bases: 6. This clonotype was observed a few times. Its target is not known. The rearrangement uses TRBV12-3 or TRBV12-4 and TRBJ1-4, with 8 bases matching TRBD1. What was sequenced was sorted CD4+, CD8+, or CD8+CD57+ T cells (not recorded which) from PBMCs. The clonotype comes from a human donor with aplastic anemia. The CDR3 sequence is CASTRQGTNEKLFF. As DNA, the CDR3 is TGTGCCAGCACAAGACAGGGGACGAATGAAAAACTGTTTTTT.